The 8 T cell receptor beta chains reported below all come from one sample, sequenced in a study of post-analysis software for immune sequencing data. The authors incorporated unique molecular identifiers into the TCR beta cDNA libraries. TCRdb reprocessed the PCR reads via MiXCR and lists one record per CDR3 protein. This table has 740,000 or so distinct CDR3 sequences, around 53% appearing once. These receptors lack a known antigen. Findings of the study overall: TRBV segments more frequent in patients than in controls numbered five and included TRBV5-6, TRBV5-1 and TRBV20-1.

Material: blood. These receptors were obtained from a girl under 18 with multiple sclerosis.

The V call is TRBV5-1, the J call TRBJ2-1; 14 bases are a match to TRBD2. J was trimmed by 9 bases and V by 4 bases; bases with no gene match: 6. The CDR3 is 15 amino acids. The germline CDR1 and CDR2 sequences are SGHRS and YFSETQ. CDR3 DNA: TGCGCCAGCAGCCCGGGACTAGCGGGGGCGCGTGAGCAGTTCTTC. Protein: CASSPGLAGAREQFF.

V usage is TRBV29-1 and J usage is TRBJ2-7, with D perhaps matching TRBD1 or TRBD2 (5 bases each). The CDR3 is made up of 14 amino acids. V gave up 3 bases and J gave up 3 bases, with 15 bases separating them. Germline V gene data show CDR1 as SQVTM and CDR2 as ANQGSEA. CDR3 DNA: TGCAGCGTTGACGGGGCGCGAGGCGACTACGAGCAGTACTTC. It encodes CSVDGARGDYEQYF.

The chain is built from TRBV29-1 and TRBJ2-1; 7 bases map to TRBD2. The CDR3 has 14 residues. V lost 7 bases, J lost 2 bases, and 8 bases stayed unmatched. Germline V lookup: CDR1 SQVTM, CDR2 ANQGSEA. CDR3 in DNA: TGCAGCGGAAGGGAGGGACTAACCTACAATGAGCAGTTCTTC. This translates into CSGREGLTYNEQFF.

There are a few counts of this clonotype. This chain connects TRBV7-9 to TRBJ2-1; 9 bases align to TRBD2. V was clipped by 5 bases and J by 5 bases; unmatched bases: 16. Germline V lookup: CDR1 SEHNR, CDR2 FQNEAQ (reference sequence). There are 18 residues in the CDR3. The CDR3 region is CASSAPHIGAGGHNEQFF. The CDR3 DNA is TGTGCCAGCAGCGCGCCCCATATCGGAGCGGGAGGACACAATGAGCAGTTCTTC.

In its sample, this clonotype was seen a few times. The chain couples TRBV5-1 to TRBJ2-4; TRBD2 matches at 7 bases. The J call is doubtful: the DNA matches TRBJ2-7 better. CDR1 and CDR2 from the germline V gene are SGHRS and YFSETQ. The CDR3 contains 15 residues. The CDR3 region has the DNA TGCGCCAGCAGCTTGTTGCGGGGGAGCTCCTACGAGCAGTACTTC. This gives the protein CASSLLRGSSYEQYF.

V gene TRBV4-2 combines with J gene TRBJ1-2; D remains unclear. Germline CDR1 is LGHNA and CDR2 is YNFKEQ. The V end was cut by 2 bases, the J end by 1 base, with 8 bases between. CDR3 size: 14 residues. CDR3 bases: TGTGCCAGCAGCCAACCGGGGTATAACTATGGCTACACCTTC. Its translation: CASSQPGYNYGYTF.

This clonotype has just one count. The V gene is TRBV7-9, the J gene TRBJ2-7, with no clear D. This CDR3 has 11 residues. V dropped 5 bases and J dropped 6 bases, with 8 bases sitting between them. Looked up from germline, CDR1 is SEHNR and CDR2 is FQNEAQ (reference sequence). The CDR3 nucleotides are TGTGCCAGCAGCGCAGATGGCGAGCAGTACTTC. This translates into CASSADGEQYF.

The chain joins TRBV7-2 to TRBJ2-2; D not resolved. The CDR3 runs to 16 residues. Deletions cut 2 bases from V and 0 bases from J, with 10 bases between. Germline CDR1 reads SGHTA; CDR2 reads FQGNSA. The CDR3 protein is CASSLSRLSNTGELFF. DNA of the CDR3: TGTGCCAGCAGCTTATCGCGACTTTCGAACACCGGGGAGCTGTTTTTT.